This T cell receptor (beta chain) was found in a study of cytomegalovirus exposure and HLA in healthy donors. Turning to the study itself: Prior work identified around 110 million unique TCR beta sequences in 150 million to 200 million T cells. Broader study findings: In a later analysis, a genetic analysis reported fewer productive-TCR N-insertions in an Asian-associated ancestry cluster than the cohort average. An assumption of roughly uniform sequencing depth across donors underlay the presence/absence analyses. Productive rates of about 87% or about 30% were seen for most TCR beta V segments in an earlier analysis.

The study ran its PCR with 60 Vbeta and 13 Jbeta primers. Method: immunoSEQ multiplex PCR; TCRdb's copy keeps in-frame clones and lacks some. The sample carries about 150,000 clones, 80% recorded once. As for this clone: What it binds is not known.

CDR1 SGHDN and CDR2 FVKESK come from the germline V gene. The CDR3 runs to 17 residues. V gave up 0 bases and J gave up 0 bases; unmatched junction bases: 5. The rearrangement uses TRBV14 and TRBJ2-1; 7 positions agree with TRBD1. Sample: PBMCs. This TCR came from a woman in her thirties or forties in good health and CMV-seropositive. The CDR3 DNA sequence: TGTGCCAGCAGCCAAGAACAGGGGTGGGCCTCCTACAATGAGCAGTTCTTC. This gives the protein CASSQEQGWASYNEQFF.